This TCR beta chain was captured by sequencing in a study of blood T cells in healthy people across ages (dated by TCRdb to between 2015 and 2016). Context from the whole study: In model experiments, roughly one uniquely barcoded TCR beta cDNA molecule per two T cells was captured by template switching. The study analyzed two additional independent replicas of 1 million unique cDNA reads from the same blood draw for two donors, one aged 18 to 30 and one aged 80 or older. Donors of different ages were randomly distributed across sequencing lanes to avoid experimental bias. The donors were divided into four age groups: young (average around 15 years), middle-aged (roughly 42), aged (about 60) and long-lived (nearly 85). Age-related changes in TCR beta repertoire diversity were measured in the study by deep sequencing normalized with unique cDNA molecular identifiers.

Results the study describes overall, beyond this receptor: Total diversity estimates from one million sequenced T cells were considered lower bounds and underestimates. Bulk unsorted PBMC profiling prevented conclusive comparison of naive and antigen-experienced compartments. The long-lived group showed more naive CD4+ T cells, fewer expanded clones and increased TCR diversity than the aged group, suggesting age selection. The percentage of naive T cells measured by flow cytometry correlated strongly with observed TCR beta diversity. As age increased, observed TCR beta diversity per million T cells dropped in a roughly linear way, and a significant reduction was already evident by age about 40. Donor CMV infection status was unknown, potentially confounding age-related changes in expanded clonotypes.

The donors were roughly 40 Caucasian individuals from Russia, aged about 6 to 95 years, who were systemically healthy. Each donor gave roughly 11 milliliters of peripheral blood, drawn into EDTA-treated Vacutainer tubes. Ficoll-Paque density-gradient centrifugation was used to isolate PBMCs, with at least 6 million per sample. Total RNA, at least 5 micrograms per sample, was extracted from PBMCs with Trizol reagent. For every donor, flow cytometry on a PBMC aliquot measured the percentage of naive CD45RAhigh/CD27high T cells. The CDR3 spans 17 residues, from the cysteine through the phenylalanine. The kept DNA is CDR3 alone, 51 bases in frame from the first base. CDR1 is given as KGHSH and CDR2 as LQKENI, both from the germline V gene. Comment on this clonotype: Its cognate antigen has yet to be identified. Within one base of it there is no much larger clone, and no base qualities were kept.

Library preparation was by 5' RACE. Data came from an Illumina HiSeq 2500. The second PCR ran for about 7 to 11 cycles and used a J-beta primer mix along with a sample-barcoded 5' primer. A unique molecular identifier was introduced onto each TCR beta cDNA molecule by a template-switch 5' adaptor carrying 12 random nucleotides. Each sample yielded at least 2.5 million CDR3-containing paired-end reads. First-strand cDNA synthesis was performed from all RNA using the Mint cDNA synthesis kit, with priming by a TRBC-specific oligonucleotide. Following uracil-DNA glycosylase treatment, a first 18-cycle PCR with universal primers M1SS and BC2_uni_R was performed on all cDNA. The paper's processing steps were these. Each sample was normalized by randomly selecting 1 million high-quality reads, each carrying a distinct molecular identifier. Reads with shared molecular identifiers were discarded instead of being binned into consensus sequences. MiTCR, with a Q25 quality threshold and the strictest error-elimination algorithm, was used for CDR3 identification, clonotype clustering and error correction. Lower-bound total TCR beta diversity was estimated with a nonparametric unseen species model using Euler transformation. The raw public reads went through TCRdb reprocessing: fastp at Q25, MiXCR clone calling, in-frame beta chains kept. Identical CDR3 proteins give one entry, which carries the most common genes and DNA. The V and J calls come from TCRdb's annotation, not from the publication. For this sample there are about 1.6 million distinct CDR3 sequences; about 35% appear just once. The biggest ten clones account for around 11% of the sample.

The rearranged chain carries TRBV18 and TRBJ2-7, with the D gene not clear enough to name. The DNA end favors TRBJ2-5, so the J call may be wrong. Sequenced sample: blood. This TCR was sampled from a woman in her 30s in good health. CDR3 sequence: CASSPIQRGRNMETQYF. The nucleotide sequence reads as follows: TGTGCCAGCTCACCTATCCAGCGAGGCCGAAATATGGAGACCCAGTACTTC.